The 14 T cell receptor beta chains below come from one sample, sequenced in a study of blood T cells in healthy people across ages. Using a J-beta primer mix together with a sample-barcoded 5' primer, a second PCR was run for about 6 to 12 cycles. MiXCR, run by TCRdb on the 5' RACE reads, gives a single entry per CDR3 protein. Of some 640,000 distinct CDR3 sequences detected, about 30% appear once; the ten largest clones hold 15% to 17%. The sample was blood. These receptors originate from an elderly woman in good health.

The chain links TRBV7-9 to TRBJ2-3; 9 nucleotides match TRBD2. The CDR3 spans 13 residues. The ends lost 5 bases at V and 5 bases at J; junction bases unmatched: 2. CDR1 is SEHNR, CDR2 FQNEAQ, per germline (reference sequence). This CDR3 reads CASSPTSGDTQYF. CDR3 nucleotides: TGTGCCAGCAGCCCGACTAGCGGAGATACGCAGTATTTT.

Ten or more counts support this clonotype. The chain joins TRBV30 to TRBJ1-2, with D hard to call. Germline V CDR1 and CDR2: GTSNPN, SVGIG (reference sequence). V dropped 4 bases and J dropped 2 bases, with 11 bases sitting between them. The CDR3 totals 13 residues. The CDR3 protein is CAWISATNYGYTF. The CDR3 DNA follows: TGTGCCTGGATCTCCGCCACAAACTATGGCTACACCTTC.

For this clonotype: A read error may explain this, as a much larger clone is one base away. The CDR3 coding sequence is TGCAGCGTTATGGGGGGATTTAGCACAGATATGCAGTATTTT. Translating it yields CSVMGGFSTDMQYF. This chain joins TRBV29-1 and TRBJ2-3, with D perhaps TRBD2 (6 bases). This CDR3 has 14 amino acids. Germline loops: CDR1 SQVTM, CDR2 ANQGSEA.

CDR3 sequence reads: CASSSWLDQETQYF. The CDR3 nucleotides read TGTGCCAGCAGTTCTTGGCTGGACCAAGAGACCCAGTACTTC. The rearrangement joins TRBV12-3 or TRBV12-4 to TRBJ2-5, with D unclear. CDR3 length equals 14 residues. Trimming left V 4 bases short and J 0 bases short, with 9 bases between.

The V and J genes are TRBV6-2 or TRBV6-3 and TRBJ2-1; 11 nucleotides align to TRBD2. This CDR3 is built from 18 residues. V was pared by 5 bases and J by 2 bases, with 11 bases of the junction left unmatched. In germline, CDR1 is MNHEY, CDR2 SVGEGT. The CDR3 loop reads CASSPRTNSGGAYNEQFF. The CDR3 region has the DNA TGTGCCAGCAGTCCAAGGACTAATAGCGGGGGGGCCTACAATGAGCAGTTCTTC.

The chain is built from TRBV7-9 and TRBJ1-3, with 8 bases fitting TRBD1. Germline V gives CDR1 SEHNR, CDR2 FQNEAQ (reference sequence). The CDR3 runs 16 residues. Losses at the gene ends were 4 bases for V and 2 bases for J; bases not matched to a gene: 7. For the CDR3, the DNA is TGTGCCAGCAGCTCCAGGGGGCGAGGCCCTGGAAACACCATATATTTT. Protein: CASSSRGRGPGNTIYF.

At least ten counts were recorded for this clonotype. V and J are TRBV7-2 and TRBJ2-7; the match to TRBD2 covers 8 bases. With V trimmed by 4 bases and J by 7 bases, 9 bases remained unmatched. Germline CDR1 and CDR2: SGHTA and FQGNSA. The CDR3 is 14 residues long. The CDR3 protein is CASSSGGAAGEQYF. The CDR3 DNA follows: TGTGCCAGCAGCTCCGGGGGGGCCGCTGGAGAGCAGTACTTC.

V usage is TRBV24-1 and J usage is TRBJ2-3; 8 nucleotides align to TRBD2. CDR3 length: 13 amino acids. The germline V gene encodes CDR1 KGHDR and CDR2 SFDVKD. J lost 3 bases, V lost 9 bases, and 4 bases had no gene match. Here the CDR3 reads CATGAGATDTQYF. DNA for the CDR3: TGTGCCACCGGAGCGGGAGCTACAGATACGCAGTATTTT.

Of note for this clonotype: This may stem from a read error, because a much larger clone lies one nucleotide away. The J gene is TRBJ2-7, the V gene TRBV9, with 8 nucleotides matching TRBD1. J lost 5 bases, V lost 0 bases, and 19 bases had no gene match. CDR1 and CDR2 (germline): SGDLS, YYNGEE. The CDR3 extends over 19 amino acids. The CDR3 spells CASSVGVAPRTGSIHEQYF. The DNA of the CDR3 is TGTGCCAGCAGCGTAGGGGTAGCTCCGAGGACAGGGTCGATCCACGAGCAGTACTTC.

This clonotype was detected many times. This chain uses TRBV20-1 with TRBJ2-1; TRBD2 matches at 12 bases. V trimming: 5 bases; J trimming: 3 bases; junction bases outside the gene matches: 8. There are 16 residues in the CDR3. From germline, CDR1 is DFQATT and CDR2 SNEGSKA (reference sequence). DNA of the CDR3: TGCAGTGCTCTGCCTAGCGGGGGGGAGGTCTACAATGAGCAGTTCTTC. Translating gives CSALPSGGEVYNEQFF.

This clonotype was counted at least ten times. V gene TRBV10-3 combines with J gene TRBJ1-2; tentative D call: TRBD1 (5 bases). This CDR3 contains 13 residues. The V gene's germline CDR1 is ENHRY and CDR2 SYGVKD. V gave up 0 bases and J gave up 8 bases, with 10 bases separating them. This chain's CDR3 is CAISESGDVGYTF. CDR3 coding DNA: TGTGCCATCAGTGAGTCCGGGGACGTAGGCTACACCTTC.

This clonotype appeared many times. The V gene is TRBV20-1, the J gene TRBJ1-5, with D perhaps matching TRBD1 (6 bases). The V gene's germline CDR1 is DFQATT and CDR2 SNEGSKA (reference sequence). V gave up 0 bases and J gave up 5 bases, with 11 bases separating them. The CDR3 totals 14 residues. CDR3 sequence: CSARDRRGDQPQHF. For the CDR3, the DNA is TGCAGTGCTAGAGATCGGAGGGGGGATCAGCCCCAGCATTTT.

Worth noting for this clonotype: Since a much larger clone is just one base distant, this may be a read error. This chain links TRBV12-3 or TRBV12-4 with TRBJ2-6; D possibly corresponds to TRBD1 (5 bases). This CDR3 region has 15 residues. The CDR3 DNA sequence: TGTGCCAGCAGTTTTGGTCGCTCTGGGGCCAACGTCCGGACTTTC. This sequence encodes CASSFGRSGANVRTF.

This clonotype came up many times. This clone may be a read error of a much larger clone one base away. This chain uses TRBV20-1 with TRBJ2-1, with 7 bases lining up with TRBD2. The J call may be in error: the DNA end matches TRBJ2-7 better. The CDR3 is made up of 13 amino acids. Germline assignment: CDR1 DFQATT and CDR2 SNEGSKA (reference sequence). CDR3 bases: TGCAGTGCTGGGACTAACTCCTACAATGAGCAGTACTTC. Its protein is CSAGTNSYNEQYF.